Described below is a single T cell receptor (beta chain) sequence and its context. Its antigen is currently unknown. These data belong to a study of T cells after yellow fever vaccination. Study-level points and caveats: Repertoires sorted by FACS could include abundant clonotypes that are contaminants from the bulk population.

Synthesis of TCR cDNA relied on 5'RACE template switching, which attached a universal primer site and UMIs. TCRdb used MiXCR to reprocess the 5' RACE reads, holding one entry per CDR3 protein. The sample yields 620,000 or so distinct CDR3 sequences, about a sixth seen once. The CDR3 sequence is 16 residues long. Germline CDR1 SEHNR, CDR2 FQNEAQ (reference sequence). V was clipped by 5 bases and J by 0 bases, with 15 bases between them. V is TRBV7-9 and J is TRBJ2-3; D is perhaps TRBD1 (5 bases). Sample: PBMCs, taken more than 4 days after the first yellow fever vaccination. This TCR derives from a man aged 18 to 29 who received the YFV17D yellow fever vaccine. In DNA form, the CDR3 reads TGTGCCAGCAGCAGCACGACAGAATCTAGCACAGATACGCAGTATTTT. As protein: CASSSTTESSTDTQYF. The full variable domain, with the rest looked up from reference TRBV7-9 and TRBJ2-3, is DTGVSQNPRHKITKRGQNVTFRCDPISEHNRLYWYRQTLGQGPEFLTYFQNEAQLEKSRLLSDRFSAERPKGSFSTLEIQRTEQGDSAMYLCASSSTTESSTDTQYFGPGTRLTVL.